This T cell receptor (beta chain) is drawn from a study of OX40 agonist ivuxolimab in advanced cancers. Here immunoSEQ multiplex PCR was the method, and the copy in TCRdb shows in-frame clones only, minus some. The sample carries about 100,000 clones, less than 95% recorded once. The V gene's germline CDR1 is ENHRY and CDR2 SYGVKD. CDR3 length: 14 amino acids. Trimming stripped 4 bases from V and 3 bases from J, with 12 bases between. This TCR was sampled from an adult with an advanced solid tumor such as melanoma, head and neck, liver or kidney cancer. The rearrangement joins TRBV10-3 to TRBJ1-1; a weak D match, TRBD1 (6 bases). The material sequenced was CD4+ or CD8+ T cells sorted from blood, taken in a trial of the OX40 agonist ivuxolimab. The CDR3 region is CAISGGGADTEAFF. DNA for the CDR3: TGTGCCATCAGTGGTGGGGGCGCGGACACTGAAGCTTTCTTT.